What follows are 29 T cell receptor beta chains derived from one specimen sequenced in a study of CD8 T cells in ankylosing spondylitis. TCRdb independently ran MiXCR on the 5' RACE reads; one entry per CDR3 protein. The sample has under 300,000 distinct CDR3 sequences, 15% to 20% seen once; the top ten hold less than 35%. The sequencing input was blood, either unsorted or a sorted T cell fraction (not recorded which). The source is a male donor with ankylosing spondylitis or in good health (not recorded which).

In this sample, this clonotype turned up a few times. CDR3 sequence (DNA): TGCGCCAGCAGCCAAGATCCCAGCGGGAGGGCCTACGAGCAGTACTTC. Its translation: CASSQDPSGRAYEQYF. J is TRBJ2-7 and V is TRBV4-1; 10 nucleotides align to TRBD2. Germline V gene lookup returns CDR1 MGHRA and CDR2 YSYEKL. The junction had 4 bases not matched to a gene; V was cut back by 0 bases and J by 2 bases. This CDR3 comprises 16 residues.

The chain joins TRBV27 to TRBJ2-1, with no clear D. CDR1 and CDR2 (germline): MNHEY, SMNVEV (reference sequence). The length of the CDR3 is 15 residues. Trimming removed 2 bases at V and 4 bases at J, with 12 bases between. This chain's CDR3 is CASSLGSFPYNEQFF. CDR3 in DNA: TGTGCCAGCAGTTTAGGGTCGTTCCCTTACAATGAGCAGTTCTTC.

V gene TRBV6-5 combines with J gene TRBJ1-1; D is undetermined. From germline, CDR1 is MNHEY and CDR2 SVGAGI. The length of the CDR3 is 15 residues. Trimming took off 0 bases at V and 1 base at J, with 9 bases between the two ends. The CDR3 DNA is TGTGCCAGCAGTTACTCGCCACGGTGGAACACTGAAGCTTTCTTT. Amino acid sequence: CASSYSPRWNTEAFF.

This clonotype was detected a few times. The V and J genes are TRBV4-2 and TRBJ2-7; 9 bases fit TRBD2. In germline, CDR1 is LGHNA, CDR2 YNFKEQ. J lost 0 bases, V lost 0 bases, and 3 bases had no gene match. The CDR3 is 16 residues long. The CDR3 reads CASSQDRAGGSYEQYF. The CDR3 DNA is TGTGCCAGCAGCCAAGATCGAGCGGGAGGCTCCTACGAGCAGTACTTC.

This clonotype has a count of ten or more. The chain couples TRBV7-2 to TRBJ2-7; 9 positions match TRBD2. CDR1 SGHTA and CDR2 FQGNSA come from the germline V gene. This CDR3 spans 15 amino acids. V lost 5 bases and J lost 3; bases outside the gene matches: 8. The CDR3 loop is CASSGLAGAYYEQYF. The CDR3 nucleotides are TGTGCCAGCAGCGGGTTAGCGGGAGCCTACTACGAGCAGTACTTC. Full variable domain (remainder filled in from reference TRBV7-2 and TRBJ2-7): GAGVSQSPSNKVTEKGKDVELRCDPISGHTALYWYRQSLGQGLEFLIYFQGNSAPDKSGLPSDRFSAERTGGSVSTLTIQRTQQEDSAVYLCASSGLAGAYYEQYFGPGTRLTVT.

The CDR3 DNA sequence: TGTGCCAGCAGCTTTCAGGGTTTAATAACTAATGAAAAACTGTTTTTT. This sequence encodes CASSFQGLITNEKLFF. The chain recombines TRBV7-2 with TRBJ1-4, with a possible D match to TRBD1 (5 bases). The CDR3 has 16 amino acids. Germline CDR1 and CDR2: SGHTA and FQGNSA. Trimming pared 3 bases from V and 1 base from J, leaving 12 bases between.

This clonotype has just a few counts. The J gene is TRBJ2-7, the V gene TRBV7-2, with D possibly being TRBD1 (6 bases). V dropped 6 bases and J dropped 6 bases, with 15 bases sitting between them. The CDR3 runs to 13 residues. Germline CDR1 SGHTA, CDR2 FQGNSA. The CDR3 DNA reads TGTGCCAGCAGGGTTACAGGGTACGGCGAGCAGTACTTC. Residues: CASRVTGYGEQYF.

This clonotype turned up a few times. The J gene is TRBJ2-3, the V gene TRBV12-3 or TRBV12-4; D might be TRBD2 (5 bases). Deletions cut 11 bases from V and 0 bases from J, with 18 bases between. There are 15 residues in the CDR3. The CDR3 nucleotides read TGTGCCCCCCCATATAAGCGGACTAGCACAGATACGCAGTATTTT. This translates into CAPPYKRTSTDTQYF.

This clonotype turned up a few times. The rearrangement uses TRBV5-6 and TRBJ2-7; D not resolved. Trimming pared 0 bases from V and 3 bases from J, leaving 7 bases between. Germline loops: CDR1 SGHDT, CDR2 YYEEEE. The CDR3 covers 13 residues. The CDR3 protein is CASSLDPYYEQYF. CDR3 in DNA: TGTGCCAGCAGCTTGGACCCGTACTACGAGCAGTACTTC. The entire variable domain, with the rest obtained from reference TRBV5-6 and TRBJ2-7, is as follows: DAGVTQSPTHLIKTRGQQVTLRCSPKSGHDTVSWYQQALGQGPQFIFQYYEEEERQRGNFPDRFSGHQFPNYSSELNVNALLLGDSALYLCASSLDPYYEQYFGPGTRLTVT.

This clonotype has at least ten counts. The chain joins TRBV20-1 to TRBJ2-7, with TRBD1 matching over 8 bases. The germline CDR1 and CDR2 sequences are DFQATT and SNEGSKA (reference sequence). The CDR3 runs 15 residues. Trimming removed 0 bases from V and 5 bases from J; junction bases left unmatched: 9. DNA of the CDR3: TGCAGTGCTAGAGACCCCGGACAGGGTTCCAACGAGCAGTACTTC. Translated, it gives CSARDPGQGSNEQYF.

This clonotype was observed a handful of times. V usage is TRBV5-6 and J usage is TRBJ1-2; the D gene is possibly TRBD1 (6 bases). The CDR3 sequence is 14 residues long. The V end was cut by 6 bases, the J end by 0 bases, with 12 bases between. Germline V CDR1 and CDR2: SGHDT, YYEEEE. The CDR3 nucleotides are TGTGCCAGCAACAGTGCAGGGGCTAACTATGGCTACACCTTC. This sequence encodes CASNSAGANYGYTF. The whole variable domain, remainder taken from reference TRBV5-6 and TRBJ1-2, is DAGVTQSPTHLIKTRGQQVTLRCSPKSGHDTVSWYQQALGQGPQFIFQYYEEEERQRGNFPDRFSGHQFPNYSSELNVNALLLGDSALYLCASNSAGANYGYTFGSGTRLTVV.

This clonotype was found a few times. The V gene is TRBV10-3, the J gene TRBJ2-1; D is unresolved. V was pared by 3 bases and J by 6 bases, with 18 bases between. The CDR3 contains 16 residues. Germline CDR1 and CDR2: ENHRY and SYGVKD. The CDR3 region is CAISDWRSIGSNEQFF. CDR3 sequence (DNA): TGTGCCATCAGTGACTGGCGGTCAATCGGGTCCAATGAGCAGTTCTTC.

This clonotype was counted a few times. The chain uses TRBV7-9 and TRBJ2-5; 10 positions agree with TRBD2. The J segment lost 5 bases and the V segment lost 3 bases, leaving 0 bases of the junction unmatched. The CDR3 runs 13 residues. The V gene's germline CDR1 is SEHNR and CDR2 FQNEAQ (reference sequence). The DNA of the CDR3 is TGTGCCAGCAGCTTTAGCGGGAGGGAGACCCAGTACTTC. It translates to CASSFSGRETQYF.

This clonotype has just a few counts. The chain is built from TRBV7-9 and TRBJ2-7; the match to TRBD1 covers 8 bases. The J segment lost 7 bases and the V segment lost 5 bases, leaving 10 bases of the junction unmatched. The CDR3 consists of 14 residues. Germline values: CDR1 SEHNR, CDR2 FQNEAQ (reference sequence). The CDR3 sequence is CASSLTGEWVEQYF. The CDR3 nucleotides read TGTGCCAGCAGCCTGACAGGGGAGTGGGTTGAGCAGTACTTC.

This clonotype was counted between two and nine times. The J gene is TRBJ2-7, the V gene TRBV4-2; tentatively, D is TRBD1 (5 bases). The ends were cut back, 1 base at V and 0 bases at J, with 10 bases in the middle. The CDR3 sequence is 15 residues long. The germline CDR1 and CDR2 sequences are LGHNA and YNFKEQ. CDR3: CASSQVPGSSYEQYF. The CDR3 coding sequence is TGTGCCAGCAGCCAAGTTCCAGGGTCCTCCTACGAGCAGTACTTC.

There are many counts of this clonotype. The V call is TRBV7-2, the J call TRBJ2-7; 8 nucleotides align to TRBD1. V lost 5 bases, J lost 5 bases, and 11 bases stayed unmatched. The CDR3 sequence is 15 residues long. From germline, CDR1 is SGHTA and CDR2 FQGNSA. The CDR3 DNA follows: TGTGCCAGCAGCCTGGGACAGGTGGCGTCCCACGAGCAGTACTTC. Translated: CASSLGQVASHEQYF.

V and J are TRBV6-5 and TRBJ2-5; TRBD1 aligns across 7 bases. Germline CDR1 is MNHEY and CDR2 is SVGAGI. The J segment lost 1 base and the V segment lost 0 bases, leaving 2 bases of the junction unmatched. The CDR3 contains 15 residues. CDR3 sequence (DNA): TGTGCCAGCAGTTACTCGGACAGGCCCCAAGAGACCCAGTACTTC. The encoded protein is CASSYSDRPQETQYF.

The chain carries TRBV9 and TRBJ1-2; 8 bases align to TRBD1. Germline trimming cut 0 bases from V and 6 bases from J; bases unmatched to any gene: 4. The CDR3 is made up of 14 amino acids. The germline gives CDR1 SGDLS, CDR2 YYNGEE. The CDR3 DNA sequence: TGTGCCAGCAGCGTAGGGGGACAGGTCGATGGCTACACCTTC. Residues: CASSVGGQVDGYTF.

The table lists this clonotype with a few counts. The genes are TRBV4-1 and TRBJ1-1, with 8 nucleotides matching TRBD1. This CDR3 comprises 17 residues. Germline V gene lookup returns CDR1 MGHRA and CDR2 YSYEKL. The J segment lost 0 bases and the V segment lost 2 bases, leaving 8 bases of the junction unmatched. The CDR3 bases are TGCGCCAGCAGCCAAATGGGACAGGTGTTAGTGAACACTGAAGCTTTCTTT. Its translation is CASSQMGQVLVNTEAFF.

The chain combines TRBV29-1 with TRBJ2-7; D is undetermined. V was clipped by 7 bases and J by 1 base, with 8 bases between them. Per the germline V gene, CDR1 is SQVTM and CDR2 is ANQGSEA. This CDR3 is built from 11 residues. CDR3 loop: CSARKSYEQYF. The CDR3 region has the DNA TGCAGCGCCCGGAAATCCTACGAGCAGTACTTC.

In its sample, this clonotype was seen a few times. The chain uses TRBV5-1 and TRBJ1-1; 8 bases are a match to TRBD1. The CDR3 loop spans 15 amino acids. The germline V gene has CDR1 SGHRS and CDR2 YFSETQ. V lost 4 bases and J lost 0; bases outside the gene matches: 5. The DNA of the CDR3 is TGCGCCAGCAGCACCGGACAGGGCTTGAACACTGAAGCTTTCTTT. Translated, it gives CASSTGQGLNTEAFF.

The J gene is TRBJ2-5, the V gene TRBV4-3, with 8 positions matching TRBD2. This CDR3 is 16 amino acids long. Germline V CDR1 and CDR2: LGHNA, YSLEER. J lost 5 bases, V lost 2 bases, and 10 bases had no gene match. CDR3 protein: CASSQTHGRGLETQYF. The CDR3 DNA follows: TGCGCCAGCAGCCAAACCCACGGGAGGGGCTTGGAGACCCAGTACTTC.

This clonotype showed up many times. The genes are TRBV29-1 and TRBJ2-2; TRBD2 matches 7 bases. The CDR3 spans 14 residues. CDR1 is SQVTM and CDR2 is ANQGSEA in the germline V gene. V dropped 3 bases and J dropped 3; count of bases not matched to a gene: 4. CDR3 amino acids: CSVEGSGYTGELFF. The CDR3 DNA sequence: TGCAGCGTTGAGGGTAGCGGGTACACCGGGGAGCTGTTTTTT.

The sample holds a few counts of this clonotype. J is TRBJ2-3 and V is TRBV20-1; 7 bases are shared with TRBD2. Per the germline V gene, CDR1 is DFQATT and CDR2 is SNEGSKA (reference sequence). The V gene end was trimmed by 0 bases and the J gene end by 6 bases; junction bases not matched to a gene: 6. The CDR3 has 14 amino acids. For the CDR3, the DNA is TGCAGTGCTAGAGACCTCACTAGCGCCGATACGCAGTATTTT. It translates to CSARDLTSADTQYF.

This clonotype was picked up a small number of times. The chain combines TRBV20-1 with TRBJ2-1, with 13 bases that match TRBD2. Trimming cost V 2 bases and J 3 bases; bases outside gene matches: 4. CDR1 DFQATT and CDR2 SNEGSKA come from the germline V gene (reference sequence). This CDR3 has 16 amino acids. CDR3 residues: CSARRLAGGFYNEQFF. The CDR3 DNA follows: TGCAGTGCTAGAAGACTAGCGGGAGGCTTCTACAATGAGCAGTTCTTC.

This rearrangement joins TRBV7-9 to TRBJ2-5; TRBD2 matches at 8 bases. Looked up from germline, CDR1 is SEHNR and CDR2 is FQNEAQ (reference sequence). The ends lost 3 bases at V and 1 base at J; junction bases unmatched: 7. The CDR3 sequence is 16 residues long. CDR3 sequence reads: CASSLGPAGAQETQYF. Written as DNA, the CDR3 is TGTGCCAGCAGCTTGGGGCCAGCGGGAGCCCAAGAGACCCAGTACTTC.

A few counts support this clonotype. The J gene is TRBJ1-1, the V gene TRBV15, with D possibly matching TRBD1 (5 bases). From germline, CDR1 is LNHNV and CDR2 YYDKDF (reference sequence). This CDR3 comprises 13 residues. V was pared by 5 bases and J by 6 bases, with 13 bases between. CDR3 nucleotides: TGTGCCACCAGCGGGGGGGGGTTAGCTGAAGCTTTCTTT. This translates into CATSGGGLAEAFF.

This rearrangement joins TRBV11-2 to TRBJ2-1; D possibly corresponds to TRBD2 (6 bases). This CDR3 region has 16 residues. V lost 1 base and J lost 3, with 13 bases in between. Germline CDR1 reads SGHAT; CDR2 reads FQNNGV. This CDR3 reads CASSLGTPTSYNEQFF. DNA of the CDR3: TGTGCCAGCAGCTTAGGCACTCCGACTAGCTACAATGAGCAGTTCTTC. The entire variable domain, with the rest obtained from reference TRBV11-2 and TRBJ2-1, is as follows: EAGVAQSPRYKIIEKRQSVAFWCNPISGHATLYWYQQILGQGPKLLIQFQNNGVVDDSQLPKDRFSAERLKGVDSTLKIQPAKLEDSAVYLCASSLGTPTSYNEQFFGPGTRLTVL.

In its sample, this clonotype was seen many times. This rearrangement joins TRBV5-6 to TRBJ2-1, with D tentatively TRBD2 (6 bases). Germline V gives CDR1 SGHDT, CDR2 YYEEEE. The CDR3 totals 18 residues. The V and J ends lost 2 bases and 0 bases respectively, with 18 bases between them. This CDR3 reads CASSFTIVGSGSYNEQFF. In DNA form, the CDR3 reads TGTGCCAGCAGCTTTACGATTGTTGGTAGCGGCTCCTACAATGAGCAGTTCTTC.